The 21 T cell receptor beta chains presented below share a single source sample, sequenced in a study of Ad26.COV2.S vaccination and SARS-CoV-2 variants. The assay was immunoSEQ multiplex PCR, and TCRdb's table has in-frame clones only and misses some. The table shows around 320,000 clones, with about 82% occurring only once. As for treatment: some 20 received Ad26.COV2.S at low or high dose, single or two shots; roughly five received placebo; per-sample allocation not given. The study sampled participants on day 63 after the first vaccine or placebo injection. The source material was peripheral blood, sampled in a trial of Ad26.COV2.S vaccine versus placebo. The receptors here all came from a person aged 18-60 years who received the Ad26.COV2.S COVID-19 vaccine or a placebo.

V gene TRBV6-5 combines with J gene TRBJ2-7; 12 bases line up with TRBD2. V lost 8 bases to trimming and J lost 6 bases; unmatched junction nucleotides: 5. Germline values: CDR1 MNHEY, CDR2 SVGAGI. The CDR3 spans 13 residues. CDR3 protein: CASGGLAGPEQYF. The CDR3 DNA follows: TGTGCCAGCGGGGGACTAGCGGGTCCCGAGCAGTACTTC.

CDR3 coding DNA: TGTGCCAGCAGTGTGGGGGCCGGCGAGACCCAGTACTTC. Translation: CASSVGAGETQYF. The chain recombines TRBV2 with TRBJ2-5, with D maybe TRBD1 (6 bases). Germline CDR1 is SNHLY and CDR2 is FYNNEI. Trimming left V 4 bases short and J 5 bases short, with 11 bases between. CDR3 length: 13 residues.

The chain combines TRBV18 with TRBJ2-5; D gene unclear. The CDR3 runs to 12 residues. Germline assignment: CDR1 KGHSH and CDR2 LQKENI. V dropped 5 bases and J dropped 5 bases, with 9 bases sitting between them. CDR3 bases: TGTGCCAGCTCATCGGACCGGGAGACCCAGTACTTC. This translates into CASSSDRETQYF.

This sequence joins TRBV3-1 (or the pseudogene TRBV3-2) and TRBJ2-7; the D gene could be TRBD1 or TRBD2 (6 bases each). CDR3 size: 14 residues. V lost 1 base and J 8 bases, leaving 15 bases between the germline ends. Germline CDR1 LGHDT, CDR2 YNNKEL (reference sequence). DNA for the CDR3: TGTGCCAGCAGCCAAGGTGGAGGGGGTGTCAAGCAGTACTTC. Encoded protein: CASSQGGGGVKQYF.

The chain combines TRBV2 with TRBJ2-7; D may be TRBD1 (5 bases). This CDR3 contains 13 residues. Germline V CDR1 and CDR2: SNHLY, FYNNEI. V lost 6 bases and J 6 bases, leaving 15 bases between the germline ends. DNA of the CDR3: TGTGCCAGCAGCGAAAGTAGGGGTGGCGAGCAGTACTTC. Translating gives CASSESRGGEQYF. Full variable domain (missing parts from reference TRBV2 and TRBJ2-7): EPEVTQTPSHQVTQMGQEVILRCVPISNHLYFYWYRQILGQKVEFLVSFYNNEISEKSEIFDDQFSVERPDGSNFTLKIRSTKLEDSAMYFCASSESRGGEQYFGPGTRLTVT.

The CDR3 sequence is CASSLQGEAREQYF. In DNA, the CDR3 is TGTGCCAGCAGTTTACAGGGAGAGGCGCGAGAGCAGTACTTC. The chain links TRBV27 to TRBJ2-7; D possibly uses TRBD1 or TRBD2 (5 bases each). Trimming pared 2 bases from V and 7 bases from J, leaving 15 bases between. The germline gives CDR1 MNHEY, CDR2 SMNVEV (reference sequence). CDR3 length equals 14 residues.

The chain is built from TRBV18 and TRBJ1-1; D is perhaps TRBD1 (5 bases). The CDR3 consists of 16 residues. V dropped 2 bases and J dropped 6 bases, with 19 bases sitting between them. Germline assignment: CDR1 KGHSH and CDR2 LQKENI. The CDR3 loop is CASSPSSAGSISEAFF. In nucleotides, the CDR3 is TGTGCCAGCTCACCATCTTCGGCAGGGAGTATCTCTGAAGCTTTCTTT.

This chain links TRBV19 with TRBJ2-7, with 8 bases that match TRBD1. Germline loops: CDR1 LNHDA, CDR2 SQIVND (reference sequence). CDR3 size: 15 residues. Trimming cost V 3 bases and J 3 bases; bases outside gene matches: 7. In DNA, the CDR3 is TGTGCCAGTAGTATGGGGAGGACAGGGATCTACGAGCAGTACTTC. Amino acid sequence: CASSMGRTGIYEQYF.

The chain is built from TRBV4-1 and TRBJ2-1; 12 bases align to TRBD2. From germline, CDR1 is MGHRA and CDR2 YSYEKL. The length of the CDR3 is 14 residues. The J segment lost 4 bases and the V segment lost 5 bases, leaving 0 bases of the junction unmatched. DNA of the CDR3: TGCGCCAGCAGCGGACTAGCGGGGTACAATGAGCAGTTCTTC. This translates into CASSGLAGYNEQFF.

J is TRBJ1-4 and V is TRBV2, with 7 bases that match TRBD1. This CDR3 contains 15 residues. Germline trimming cut 5 bases from V and 7 bases from J; bases unmatched to any gene: 10. Germline V lookup: CDR1 SNHLY, CDR2 FYNNEI. The CDR3: CASSLRTGGSEKLFF. In DNA form, the CDR3 reads TGTGCCAGCAGTTTAAGGACAGGCGGGAGTGAAAAACTGTTTTTT.

On this clone: One end of the junction varies from germline; a read error may be responsible. The chain couples TRBV10-3 to TRBJ2-3; the match to TRBD1 covers 8 bases. The CDR3 has 13 residues. The germline V gene encodes CDR1 ENHRY and CDR2 SYGVKD. CDR3 loop: CAISESGTGTQYF. CDR3 nucleotide sequence: TGTGCCATCAGTGAGTCTGGGACAGGTACGCAGTATTTT.

This clone showed up just a few times. The rearrangement joins TRBV6-1 to TRBJ1-3; D call uncertain. This CDR3 spans 13 amino acids. Germline CDR1 MNHNS, CDR2 SASEGT. With 1 base removed from V and 7 bases from J, the gap between germline ends came to 8 bases. The CDR3 coding sequence is TGTGCCAGCAGTGAAGTATGGTTTAACACCATATATTTT. It translates to CASSEVWFNTIYF.

This rearrangement joins TRBV5-4 to TRBJ2-7; 14 bases agree with TRBD2. The CDR3 is 17 residues long. CDR1 SGHNT and CDR2 YYREEE come from the germline V gene (reference sequence). V dropped 4 bases and J dropped 0; count of bases not matched to a gene: 6. This chain's CDR3 is CASSPGLAGALSYEQYF. The CDR3 bases are TGTGCCAGCAGCCCGGGACTAGCGGGGGCCCTCTCCTACGAGCAGTACTTC.

This chain connects TRBV2 to TRBJ2-5, with D possibly matching TRBD1 (6 bases). The V and J ends lost 6 bases and 7 bases respectively, with 24 bases between them. The CDR3 contains 16 residues. Germline V gene sequence: CDR1 SNHLY, CDR2 FYNNEI. The CDR3 sequence: CASSEHRSTGRGTQYF. DNA for the CDR3: TGTGCCAGCAGCGAACACCGATCGACAGGCCGGGGGACCCAGTACTTC.

The sample holds one count of this clone. The rearrangement joins TRBV19 to TRBJ2-3; D call uncertain. Per the germline V gene, CDR1 is LNHDA and CDR2 is SQIVND (reference sequence). There are 15 residues in the CDR3. Between the trimmed V and J ends, which lost 1 base and 2 bases, there was a span of 10 bases. CDR3 amino acids: CASSIGPMTTDTQYF. The CDR3 region has the DNA TGTGCCAGTAGTATAGGTCCAATGACCACAGATACGCAGTATTTT.

The J gene is TRBJ2-3, the V gene TRBV6-1, with 8 bases that match TRBD2. Per the germline V gene, CDR1 is MNHNS and CDR2 is SASEGT. The ends lost 8 bases at V and 0 bases at J; junction bases unmatched: 4. The CDR3 covers 14 residues. In nucleotides, the CDR3 is TGTGCCAGCCGTACTAGCGGAAGCACAGATACGCAGTATTTT. This sequence encodes CASRTSGSTDTQYF.

This clone appeared once. CDR3 amino acids: CASSLGGHNEQFF. CDR3 bases: TGTGCCAGCAGCTTAGGGGGGCATAATGAGCAGTTCTTC. The chain joins TRBV7-9 to TRBJ2-1, with D possibly matching TRBD1 (6 bases). The germline V gene encodes CDR1 SEHNR and CDR2 FQNEAQ (reference sequence). The CDR3 loop spans 13 amino acids. Trimming took 1 base from V and 7 from J, leaving 8 bases between them.

In its sample, this clone was seen a few times. The chain recombines TRBV6-6 with TRBJ1-2; D remains unclear. CDR3 length: 13 amino acids. CDR1 is MNHNY and CDR2 is SVGAGI in the germline V gene (reference sequence). Trimming left V 0 bases short and J 5 bases short, with 7 bases between. This CDR3 is CASSYSAVYGYTF. CDR3 nucleotide sequence: TGTGCCAGCAGTTACTCCGCAGTTTATGGCTACACCTTC.

The chain joins TRBV4-2 to TRBJ1-1, with D unresolved. The germline V gene encodes CDR1 LGHNA and CDR2 YNFKEQ. The CDR3 is 15 residues long. Trimming pared 1 base from V and 2 bases from J, leaving 11 bases between. CDR3 protein: CASSQVGEGNTEAFF. In DNA form, the CDR3 reads TGTGCCAGCAGCCAAGTCGGGGAGGGAAACACTGAAGCTTTCTTT.

J is TRBJ1-1 and V is TRBV7-6; no reliable D call. The CDR3 has 15 residues. V lost 5 bases and J lost 1, with 14 bases in between. Germline assignment: CDR1 SGHVS and CDR2 FNYEAQ. CDR3 nucleotide sequence: TGTGCCAGCAGCCCTGTTAGCGGGTCGAACACTGAAGCTTTCTTT. It is translated as CASSPVSGSNTEAFF.

This clone was recorded only once. The chain couples TRBV7-8 to TRBJ1-4; unclear D gene. This CDR3 has 14 residues. The germline V gene has CDR1 SGHVS and CDR2 FQNEAQ. Trimming stripped 3 bases from V and 2 bases from J, with 7 bases between. The CDR3 protein is CASSLYGTNEKLFF. DNA for the CDR3: TGTGCCAGCAGCTTGTACGGGACTAATGAAAAACTGTTTTTT.